The sequence of this T cell receptor beta chain was determined in a study of OX40 agonist ivuxolimab in advanced cancers. On the study more broadly: Intravenous ivuxolimab at 0.01 to 10 mg/kg was given to patients every 2 weeks. Prior anti-PD-1, anti-PD-L1 or anti-CTLA-4 therapy was allowed; 40% had some.

The table came from immunoSEQ multiplex PCR; TCRdb's copy has only in-frame clones and leaves some out. Counted here are fewer than 80,000 clones, 86% occurring once; the ten biggest clones make up about 0.75%. The material was CD4+ or CD8+ T cells sorted from blood, obtained in a trial of the OX40 agonist ivuxolimab. The source of this sequence is an adult with an advanced solid tumor such as melanoma, head and neck, liver or kidney cancer.

The CDR3 spells CASSPSWEGTGYTF. The DNA for the CDR3 is TGCGCCAGCAGCCCCTCCTGGGAAGGTACCGGCTACACCTTC. This chain joins TRBV5-1 and TRBJ1-2; unclear D gene. V was trimmed by 4 bases and J by 8 bases, leaving 18 bases between them. CDR3 length equals 14 residues. CDR1 SGHRS and CDR2 YFSETQ come from the germline V gene. Drawing the rest from reference TRBV5-1 and TRBJ1-2, the complete variable domain is KAGVTQTPRYLIKTRGQQVTLSCSPISGHRSVSWYQQTPGQGLQFLFEYFSETQRNKGNFPGRFSGRQFSNSRSEMNVSTLELGDSALYLCASSPSWEGTGYTFGSGTRLTVV.